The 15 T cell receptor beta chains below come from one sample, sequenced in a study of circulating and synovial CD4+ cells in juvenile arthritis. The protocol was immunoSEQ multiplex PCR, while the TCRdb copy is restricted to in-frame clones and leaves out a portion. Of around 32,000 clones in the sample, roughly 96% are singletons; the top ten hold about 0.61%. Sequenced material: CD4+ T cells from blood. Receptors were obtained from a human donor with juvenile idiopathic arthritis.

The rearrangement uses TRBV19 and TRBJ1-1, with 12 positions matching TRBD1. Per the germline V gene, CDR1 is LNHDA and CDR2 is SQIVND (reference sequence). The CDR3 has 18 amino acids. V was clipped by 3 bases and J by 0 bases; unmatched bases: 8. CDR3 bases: TGTGCCAGTAGTATCGGGGGGGGGACAGGGGGCATGAACACTGAAGCTTTCTTT. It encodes CASSIGGGTGGMNTEAFF.

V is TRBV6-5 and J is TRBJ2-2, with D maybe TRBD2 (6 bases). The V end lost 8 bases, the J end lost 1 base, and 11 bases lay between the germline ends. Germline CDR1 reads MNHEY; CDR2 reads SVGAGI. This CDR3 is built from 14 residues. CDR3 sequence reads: CASRLGGNTGELFF. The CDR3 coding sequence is TGTGCCAGCCGACTGGGGGGGAACACCGGGGAGCTGTTTTTT.

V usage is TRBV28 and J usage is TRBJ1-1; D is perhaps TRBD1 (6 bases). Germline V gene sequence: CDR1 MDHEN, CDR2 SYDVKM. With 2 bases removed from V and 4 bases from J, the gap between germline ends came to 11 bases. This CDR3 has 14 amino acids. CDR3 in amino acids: CASSLPNRVTEAFF. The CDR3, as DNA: TGTGCCAGCAGTTTACCGAACAGGGTCACTGAAGCTTTCTTT.

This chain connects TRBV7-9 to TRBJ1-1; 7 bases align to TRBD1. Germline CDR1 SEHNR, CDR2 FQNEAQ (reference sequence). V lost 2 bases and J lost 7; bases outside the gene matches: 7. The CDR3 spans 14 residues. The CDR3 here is CASSLIDREGEAFF. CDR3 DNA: TGTGCCAGCAGCTTAATAGACAGGGAAGGTGAAGCTTTCTTT.

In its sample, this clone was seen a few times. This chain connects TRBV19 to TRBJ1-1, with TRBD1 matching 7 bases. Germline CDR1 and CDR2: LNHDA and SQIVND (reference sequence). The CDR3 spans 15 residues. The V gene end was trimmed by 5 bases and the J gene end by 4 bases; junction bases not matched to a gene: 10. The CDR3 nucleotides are TGTGCCAGTAGTGTGACCGGGACAGTGGTCACTGAAGCTTTCTTT. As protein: CASSVTGTVVTEAFF.

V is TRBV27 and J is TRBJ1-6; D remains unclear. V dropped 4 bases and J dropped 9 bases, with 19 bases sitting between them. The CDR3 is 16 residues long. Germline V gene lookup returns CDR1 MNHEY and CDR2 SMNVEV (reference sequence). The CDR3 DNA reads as TGTGCCAGCAGTTCCCTGTTTCAGTCCGTCGTTTCACCCCTCCACTTT. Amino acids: CASSSLFQSVVSPLHF.

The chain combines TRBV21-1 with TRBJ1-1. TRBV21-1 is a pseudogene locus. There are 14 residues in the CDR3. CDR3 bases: TGTGCCAGCAGCAAAGGAGGGCTGAACACTGAAGCTTTCTTT. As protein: CASSKGGLNTEAFF.

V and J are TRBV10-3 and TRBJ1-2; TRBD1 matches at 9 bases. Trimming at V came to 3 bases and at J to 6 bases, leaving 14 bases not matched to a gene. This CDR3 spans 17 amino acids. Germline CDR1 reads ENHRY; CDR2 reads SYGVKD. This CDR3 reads CAISERGVAGQGHGYTF. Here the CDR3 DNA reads TGTGCCATCAGTGAAAGGGGGGTCGCGGGACAGGGACATGGCTACACCTTC.

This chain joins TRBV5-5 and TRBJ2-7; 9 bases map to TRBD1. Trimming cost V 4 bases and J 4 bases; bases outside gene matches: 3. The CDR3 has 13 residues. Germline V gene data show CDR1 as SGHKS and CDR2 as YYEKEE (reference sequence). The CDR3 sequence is CASSATGGYEQYF. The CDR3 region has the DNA TGTGCCAGCAGCGCGACAGGGGGATACGAGCAGTACTTC.

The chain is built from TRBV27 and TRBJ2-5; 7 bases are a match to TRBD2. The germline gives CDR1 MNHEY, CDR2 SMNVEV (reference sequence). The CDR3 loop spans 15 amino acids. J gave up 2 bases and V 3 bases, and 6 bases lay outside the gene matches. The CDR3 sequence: CASSFRVGGQETQYF. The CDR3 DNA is TGTGCCAGCAGTTTTCGAGTGGGAGGGCAAGAGACCCAGTACTTC.

CDR3 region: CASRREVGEQYF. The CDR3 DNA follows: TGTGCCAGCAGGCGGGAGGTGGGGGAGCAGTACTTC. V gene TRBV27 combines with J gene TRBJ2-7, with 8 bases identical to TRBD2. The CDR3 has 12 residues. CDR1 is MNHEY and CDR2 is SMNVEV in the germline V gene (reference sequence). V lost 6 bases and J lost 7; bases outside the gene matches: 5.

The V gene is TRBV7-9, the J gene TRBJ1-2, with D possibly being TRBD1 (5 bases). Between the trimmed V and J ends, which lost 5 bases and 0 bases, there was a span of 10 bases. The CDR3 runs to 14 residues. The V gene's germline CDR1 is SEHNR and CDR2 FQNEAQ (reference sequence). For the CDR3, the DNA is TGTGCCAGCAGCGCCCAGGGAACTAACTATGGCTACACCTTC. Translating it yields CASSAQGTNYGYTF.

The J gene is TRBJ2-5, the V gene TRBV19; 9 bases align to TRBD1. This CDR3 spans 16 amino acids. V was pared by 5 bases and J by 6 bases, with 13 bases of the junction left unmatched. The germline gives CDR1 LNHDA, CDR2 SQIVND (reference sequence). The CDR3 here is CASSYFPGQGLKTQYF. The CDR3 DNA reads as TGTGCCAGTAGTTACTTCCCGGGACAGGGATTGAAGACCCAGTACTTC.

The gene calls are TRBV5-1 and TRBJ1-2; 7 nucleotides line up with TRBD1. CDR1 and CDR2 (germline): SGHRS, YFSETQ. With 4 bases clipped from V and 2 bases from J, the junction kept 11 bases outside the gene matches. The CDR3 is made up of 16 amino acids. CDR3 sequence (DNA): TGCGCCAGCAGCGCACTAGGGGGCCAGGCAAACTATGGCTACACCTTC. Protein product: CASSALGGQANYGYTF.

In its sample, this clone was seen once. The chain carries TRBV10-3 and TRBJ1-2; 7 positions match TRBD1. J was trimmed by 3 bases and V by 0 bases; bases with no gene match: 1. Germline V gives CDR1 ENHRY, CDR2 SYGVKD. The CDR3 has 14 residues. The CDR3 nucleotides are TGTGCCATCAGTGAGTCGACAGGGCACTATGGCTACACCTTC. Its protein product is CAISESTGHYGYTF.